This entry features one TCR beta chain sequence. Germline V gene lookup returns CDR1 SGHVS and CDR2 FNYEAQ. This CDR3 comprises 14 residues. Trimming stripped 5 bases from V and 5 bases from J, with 12 bases between. The sample belongs to a study of metastatic and nonmetastatic thyroid tumors. Each patient went into thyroid surgery without having received any treatment. TCRdb redid the clone calls on the PCR reads using MiXCR. The table records around 50,000 clones, almost 30% of them present only once. J is TRBJ2-2 and V is TRBV7-6, with D tentatively TRBD1 (6 bases). The sample was blood. The TCR comes from a female donor with papillary thyroid cancer or a benign thyroid nodule (not recorded which). Some clones in this sample may be carry-over from other donors' samples. The CDR3 DNA is TGTGCCAGCAGCCCTGGACAGCTTACCGGGGAGCTGTTTTTT. Amino acid sequence: CASSPGQLTGELFF.